These T cell receptor beta chains were read from a single sample in a study of T cells after yellow fever vaccination. TCRdb analysed the 5' RACE reads with MiXCR anew, one entry per CDR3 protein. The sample includes just under 600,000 distinct CDR3 sequences, approximately 15% of them seen just once. This material consisted of PBMCs, taken on the day of the yellow fever booster vaccination. Every receptor here comes from a man aged 25-45 years who received the YFV17D yellow fever vaccine. Each CDR3 is given with its conserved first and last residue. D genes are given only for firm matches. A clone size is listed for some rows: how often the clone was seen (once, few, many), or a class if it is expanded.

d_call: TRBD1; v_call: TRBV20-1; clone_size: -; j_call: TRBJ2-5; cdr3_aa: CSAGTGGRQTQYF; cdr3_nt: TGCAGTGCCGGGACAGGGGGGCGACAGACCCAGTACTTC
d_call: TRBD1; v_call: TRBV20-1; clone_size: -; j_call: TRBJ2-7; cdr3_aa: CSASGGAAVAYEQYF; cdr3_nt: TGCAGTGCTTCAGGGGGCGCGGCGGTGGCCTACGAGCAGTACTTC
d_call: -; v_call: TRBV11-2; clone_size: few; j_call: TRBJ2-1; cdr3_aa: CASSLVGLAASSYNEQFF; cdr3_nt: TGTGCCAGCAGCTTAGTGGGGCTAGCCGCCAGCTCCTACAATGAGCAGTTCTTC
d_call: -; v_call: TRBV20-1; clone_size: -; j_call: TRBJ2-3; cdr3_aa: CSAAPQRWTDSQYF; cdr3_nt: TGCAGTGCGGCCCCCCAGAGATGGACAGATTCGCAGTATTTT
d_call: -; v_call: TRBV5-1; clone_size: few; j_call: TRBJ1-1; cdr3_aa: CASTIGRDTSRAFF; cdr3_nt: TGCGCCAGCACCATAGGCCGGGACACCTCTAGAGCTTTCTTT
d_call: -; v_call: TRBV5-1; clone_size: -; j_call: TRBJ2-4; cdr3_aa: CASSPSEDIQYF; cdr3_nt: TGCGCCAGCAGCCCCTCCGAGGACATTCAGTACTTC
d_call: TRBD2; v_call: TRBV5-1; clone_size: few; j_call: TRBJ2-5; cdr3_aa: CASSGTSGSQETQYF; cdr3_nt: TGCGCCAGCAGCGGGACTAGCGGGAGCCAAGAGACCCAGTACTTC
d_call: -; v_call: TRBV6-2/TRBV6-3; clone_size: few; j_call: TRBJ2-7; cdr3_aa: CASSYGRLTISYEQYF; cdr3_nt: TGTGCCAGCAGTTACGGCAGGCTTACTATCTCCTACGAGCAGTACTTC
d_call: -; v_call: TRBV12-3/TRBV12-4; clone_size: -; j_call: TRBJ2-1; cdr3_aa: CASSLRRVSNEQFF; cdr3_nt: TGTGCCAGCAGTCTCCGGAGGGTTTCAAATGAGCAGTTCTTC
d_call: TRBD2; v_call: TRBV27; clone_size: few; j_call: TRBJ2-3; cdr3_aa: CASSSSLLAVIGTDTQYF; cdr3_nt: TGTGCCAGCAGTTCGTCCCTTCTAGCGGTTATTGGCACAGATACGCAGTATTTT
d_call: TRBD2; v_call: TRBV9; clone_size: -; j_call: TRBJ2-1; cdr3_aa: CASSVEGLAGDEQFF; cdr3_nt: TGTGCCAGCAGCGTAGAAGGCCTAGCGGGCGATGAGCAGTTCTTC
d_call: -; v_call: TRBV28; clone_size: many; j_call: TRBJ2-7; cdr3_aa: CASRAYEQYF; cdr3_nt: TGTGCCAGCAGGGCCTACGAGCAGTACTTC
d_call: -; v_call: TRBV15; clone_size: -; j_call: TRBJ2-2; cdr3_aa: CATSRDQYSTGELFF; cdr3_nt: TGTGCCACCAGTAGGGACCAATACAGCACCGGGGAGCTGTTTTTT
d_call: TRBD2; v_call: TRBV19; clone_size: -; j_call: TRBJ2-1; cdr3_aa: CASSLTLAGGYNEQFF; cdr3_nt: TGTGCCAGTAGTCTCACGCTAGCGGGAGGATACAATGAGCAGTTCTTC
d_call: -; v_call: TRBV7-6; clone_size: -; j_call: TRBJ1-1; cdr3_aa: CASSPGPGRPEAFF; cdr3_nt: TGTGCCAGCAGCCCAGGTCCAGGGAGACCTGAAGCTTTCTTT
d_call: -; v_call: TRBV11-2; clone_size: once; j_call: TRBJ2-2; cdr3_aa: CASSLARIAPLFF; cdr3_nt: TGTGCCAGCAGCTTAGCCCGGATTGCTCCGCTGTTTTTT
d_call: -; v_call: TRBV3-1; clone_size: -; j_call: TRBJ2-7; cdr3_aa: CASSQGVSLEEQYF; cdr3_nt: TGTGCCAGCAGCCAAGGAGTATCTCTCGAGGAGCAGTACTTC
d_call: TRBD2; v_call: TRBV15; clone_size: once; j_call: TRBJ2-1; cdr3_aa: CATRTRSGNEQFF; cdr3_nt: TGTGCCACCCGGACTAGAAGTGGCAATGAGCAGTTCTTC
d_call: -; v_call: TRBV12-3/TRBV12-4; clone_size: -; j_call: TRBJ2-6; cdr3_aa: CASLAGANVLTF; cdr3_nt: TGTGCCAGCTTGGCCGGGGCCAACGTCCTGACTTTC
d_call: TRBD1; v_call: TRBV6-5; clone_size: few; j_call: TRBJ1-4; cdr3_aa: CASSYEGAREKLFF; cdr3_nt: TGTGCCAGCAGTTACGAGGGGGCACGGGAAAAACTGTTTTTT
d_call: -; v_call: TRBV7-9; clone_size: few; j_call: TRBJ1-5; cdr3_aa: CASSLDQGRASNQPQHF; cdr3_nt: TGTGCCAGCAGCTTAGACCAGGGCCGTGCAAGCAATCAGCCCCAGCATTTT
d_call: -; v_call: TRBV29-1; clone_size: -; j_call: TRBJ1-2; cdr3_aa: CSVEEGAAGNRGYTF; cdr3_nt: TGCAGCGTTGAAGAAGGGGCTGCAGGGAACCGTGGCTACACCTTC
d_call: -; v_call: TRBV28; clone_size: few; j_call: TRBJ2-7; cdr3_aa: CASSLSPQERFYEQYF; cdr3_nt: TGTGCCAGCAGTTTATCCCCCCAGGAGCGGTTCTACGAGCAGTACTTC
d_call: -; v_call: TRBV6-1; clone_size: -; j_call: TRBJ2-4; cdr3_aa: CASSESHKKNIQYF; cdr3_nt: TGTGCCAGCAGTGAATCCCATAAGAAAAACATTCAGTACTTC
d_call: TRBD2; v_call: TRBV20-1; clone_size: -; j_call: TRBJ2-1; cdr3_aa: CSASGTSGRIYNEQFF; cdr3_nt: TGCAGTGCTAGTGGGACTAGCGGGAGAATATACAATGAGCAGTTCTTC
d_call: TRBD1; v_call: TRBV5-1; clone_size: -; j_call: TRBJ2-5; cdr3_aa: CASSYRGGETQYF; cdr3_nt: TGCGCCAGCAGCTACAGGGGTGGCGAGACCCAGTACTTC
d_call: TRBD2; v_call: TRBV20-1; clone_size: few; j_call: TRBJ2-7; cdr3_aa: CSAKGLAYEQYF; cdr3_nt: TGCAGTGCCAAGGGACTAGCTTACGAGCAGTACTTC
d_call: -; v_call: TRBV27; clone_size: many; j_call: TRBJ1-5; cdr3_aa: CASGEGNQPQHF; cdr3_nt: TGTGCCAGCGGCGAGGGCAATCAGCCCCAGCATTTT
d_call: -; v_call: TRBV9; clone_size: few; j_call: TRBJ1-6; cdr3_aa: CASSVSGEYNSPLHF; cdr3_nt: TGTGCCAGCAGCGTCTCAGGGGAATATAATTCACCCCTCCACTTT
d_call: -; v_call: TRBV6-2/TRBV6-3; clone_size: -; j_call: TRBJ2-5; cdr3_aa: CASSLAIKTQYF; cdr3_nt: TGTGCCAGCAGTTTAGCCATCAAGACCCAGTACTTC
d_call: -; v_call: TRBV7-9; clone_size: -; j_call: TRBJ1-3; cdr3_aa: CASSLVAGGLTGNTIYF; cdr3_nt: TGTGCCAGCAGCTTAGTCGCAGGCGGGCTCACTGGAAACACCATATATTTT
d_call: -; v_call: TRBV12-3/TRBV12-4; clone_size: few; j_call: TRBJ1-2; cdr3_aa: CASSLREYGYTF; cdr3_nt: TGTGCCAGCAGTCTCAGGGAATATGGCTACACCTTC
d_call: -; v_call: TRBV20-1; clone_size: -; j_call: TRBJ2-2; cdr3_aa: CSARAASNTGELFF; cdr3_nt: TGCAGTGCTAGAGCGGCCTCGAACACCGGGGAGCTGTTTTTT
d_call: TRBD2; v_call: TRBV20-1; clone_size: few; j_call: TRBJ2-3; cdr3_aa: CSARGGGSGGIYTDTQYF; cdr3_nt: TGCAGTGCTAGAGGGGGCGGTAGCGGGGGGATCTACACAGATACGCAGTATTTT
d_call: TRBD2; v_call: TRBV7-2; clone_size: few; j_call: TRBJ2-3; cdr3_aa: CASSPRPAGVEDTQYF; cdr3_nt: TGTGCCAGCAGCCCGAGGCCAGCGGGAGTTGAAGATACGCAGTATTTT
d_call: TRBD2; v_call: TRBV9; clone_size: few; j_call: TRBJ2-2; cdr3_aa: CASSSGRGAPGELFF; cdr3_nt: TGTGCCAGCAGCTCAGGGAGGGGCGCCCCCGGGGAGCTGTTTTTT
d_call: -; v_call: TRBV7-9; clone_size: -; j_call: TRBJ2-7; cdr3_aa: CASSPPQGSQGYF; cdr3_nt: TGTGCCAGCAGCCCACCCCAGGGGTCCCAGGGGTACTTC
d_call: -; v_call: TRBV7-3; clone_size: -; j_call: TRBJ2-2; cdr3_aa: CASSPSGSRASTGELFF; cdr3_nt: TGTGCCAGCAGCCCAAGCGGTTCCAGGGCTAGCACCGGGGAGCTGTTTTTT
d_call: -; v_call: TRBV10-1; clone_size: many; j_call: TRBJ2-6; cdr3_aa: CASSSTGSGANVLTF; cdr3_nt: TGTGCCAGCAGCTCAACAGGGTCCGGGGCCAACGTCCTGACTTTC
d_call: -; v_call: TRBV7-2; clone_size: few; j_call: TRBJ2-7; cdr3_aa: CASSLGPGRYEQYF; cdr3_nt: TGTGCCAGCAGCTTAGGACCAGGTCGATACGAGCAGTACTTC
d_call: -; v_call: TRBV19; clone_size: -; j_call: TRBJ2-7; cdr3_aa: CASSMSDKSSYEQYF; cdr3_nt: TGTGCCAGTAGTATGTCGGACAAGAGCTCCTACGAGCAGTACTTC
d_call: TRBD1; v_call: TRBV7-9; clone_size: once; j_call: TRBJ2-3; cdr3_aa: CASSILPGQGSPDTQYF; cdr3_nt: TGTGCCAGCAGCATCCTGCCGGGACAGGGGTCCCCGGATACGCAGTATTTT
d_call: -; v_call: TRBV20-1; clone_size: -; j_call: TRBJ2-7; cdr3_aa: CSAASPGSYEQYF; cdr3_nt: TGCAGTGCAGCCTCCCCCGGCTCCTACGAGCAGTACTTC
d_call: -; v_call: TRBV2; clone_size: many; j_call: TRBJ2-2; cdr3_aa: CASRPDTGELFF; cdr3_nt: TGTGCCAGCAGGCCCGACACCGGGGAGCTGTTTTTT
d_call: -; v_call: TRBV10-2; clone_size: -; j_call: TRBJ1-5; cdr3_aa: CASSELYNQPQHF; cdr3_nt: TGCGCCAGCAGTGAGCTGTACAATCAGCCCCAGCATTTT
d_call: -; v_call: TRBV5-4; clone_size: many; j_call: TRBJ2-2; cdr3_aa: CASSSGGSNTGELFF; cdr3_nt: TGTGCCAGCAGTTCCGGGGGTTCGAACACCGGGGAGCTGTTTTTT
d_call: TRBD1; v_call: TRBV7-2; clone_size: few; j_call: TRBJ2-7; cdr3_aa: CASSLAGTGDIYEQYF; cdr3_nt: TGTGCCAGCAGCTTAGCCGGGACAGGGGATATTTACGAGCAGTACTTC
d_call: TRBD1; v_call: TRBV18; clone_size: -; j_call: TRBJ2-7; cdr3_aa: CASSPPRDSSYEQYF; cdr3_nt: TGTGCCAGCTCACCACCCCGGGACAGCTCCTACGAGCAGTACTTC
d_call: -; v_call: TRBV14; clone_size: -; j_call: TRBJ2-1; cdr3_aa: CASSLEGVAYNEQFF; cdr3_nt: TGTGCCAGCAGCCTCGAGGGGGTCGCCTACAATGAGCAGTTCTTC
d_call: TRBD1; v_call: TRBV5-1; clone_size: -; j_call: TRBJ2-2; cdr3_aa: CASSSGTASTGELFF; cdr3_nt: TGCGCCAGCAGCTCCGGGACAGCCTCAACCGGGGAGCTGTTTTTT